One T cell receptor (beta chain) is described in this entry. What it recognizes is unknown. Genomic DNA of each subset was evenly split across several immunoSEQ plates. Assay used: immunoSEQ multiplex PCR; TCRdb lists only in-frame clones, some missing. Of 2 million to 2.5 million clones listed, more than 80% are singletons. This sample was included in a study of shared clonotypes between healthy human individuals. The wider study: Serving as donors were a couple of women and three men, whose ages spanned 18 to 49.

General observations from the study: An expected dependence of interdonor clonotype sharing on sequencing depth was noted. Non-shared clonotypes had lower generation probabilities than those shared by all four donors.

Germline V gives CDR1 MGHDK, CDR2 SYGVNS. CDR3 length: 12 residues. The gene calls are TRBV25-1 and TRBJ2-5; D uncertain. The J call may be wrong; the DNA end is better matched by TRBJ2-7. The TCR comes from a man between 18 and 29 years old in good health. Some clones in this sample may be carry-over from other donors' samples. The sequencing input was naive CD4+ T cells from PBMCs. As to subset: CD45RA+ positively selected. The CDR3 nucleotides read TGTGCCAGCAGTTCCAGAACCTACGAGCAGTACTTC. Its translation is CASSSRTYEQYF.